The present TCR delta chain was sequenced within a study of gamma-delta chains in newborns, infants, children. About the research overall: Polyclonal expansion of innate γδ T cells after birth follows microbial exposure.

Worth noting for this clone: Additional DNA sequences in this sample encode the identical CDR3.

TCRdb called clones from the reads again using CATT. The data show 2,500 to 3,500 delta-chain clones, with roughly 46% seen just once and approximately 11% held by the top ten. The sequence derives from a child who received the measles vaccine. The specimen was blood, collected at baseline.

Here the CDR3 DNA reads TGTGCTCTTGGGGAACCCGTTTGGGGGATAAGGCCCGATAAACTCATCTTT. It is translated as CALGEPVWGIRPDKLIF. The V call is TRDV1, the J call TRDJ1; 9 bases align to TRDD3. Trimming at V came to 1 base and at J to 3 bases, leaving 9 bases not matched to a gene. In germline, CDR1 is TSWWSYY, CDR2 QGS. The CDR3 contains 17 residues.